This TCR beta chain was captured by sequencing in a study of long-term antiretroviral therapy in people with HIV. Study details: The earliest samples predate the 2015 immediate-ART recommendation by about a decade. Study conclusions and caveats: ART preceded a rise in diversity that nonetheless stayed lower than in transplant donor controls.

Points on this clone: The antigen is undetermined.

Version v3.0 of the immunoSEQ assay was performed at survey level. The repertoire was sequenced with immunoSEQ multiplex PCR; TCRdb's copy has only in-frame clones and lacks some. The sample consists of about 28,000 clones, around 89% of them appearing once. The CDR3 sequence is 15 residues long. Germline-derived CDR1 and CDR2 are SEHNR and FQNEAQ (reference sequence). Trimming pared 2 bases from V and 5 bases from J, leaving 15 bases between. The gene calls are TRBV7-9 and TRBJ1-1, with D perhaps TRBD1 (5 bases). Sequenced here: unsorted PBMCs, sampled 3.2 years before starting antiretroviral therapy. This clonotype was sampled from a man aged 50 or older with HIV. CDR3 loop: CASSLRQFGKTEAFF. CDR3 coding DNA: TGTGCCAGCAGCTTAAGACAGTTCGGGAAAACTGAAGCTTTCTTT.